Shown below are 28 T cell receptor beta chains from a single sample sequenced in a study of blood T cell repertoires in COVID-19. Profiled with immunoSEQ multiplex PCR; TCRdb holds only in-frame clones, not every one. The sample yields approximately 110,000 clones, around 80% seen once. Sequencing used peripheral blood. The receptors derive from a human donor in a cohort sampled during active or convalescent COVID-19.

The chain couples TRBV19 to TRBJ1-5; tentatively, D is TRBD1 (5 bases). The germline CDR1 and CDR2 sequences are LNHDA and SQIVND (reference sequence). Trimming removed 4 bases at V and 0 bases at J, with 10 bases between. This CDR3 comprises 15 residues. CDR3 nucleotide sequence: TGTGCCAGTAGTAAAGGGGTTGGTAGCAATCAGCCCCAGCATTTT. This encodes CASSKGVGSNQPQHF.

On this clone: The identical CDR3 is also encoded by other nucleotide sequences in the sample. The V gene is TRBV4-3, the J gene TRBJ1-1; D remains ambiguous. Germline CDR1 LGHNA, CDR2 YSLEER. The CDR3 loop spans 14 amino acids. The ends were cut back, 0 bases at V and 2 bases at J, with 7 bases in the middle. Here the CDR3 DNA reads TGCGCCAGCAGCCAAGATCTCCGTAACACTGAAGCTTTCTTT. It is translated as CASSQDLRNTEAFF.

This clone was detected once. The genes are TRBV25-1 and TRBJ2-1, with D tentatively TRBD2 (5 bases). Per germline, CDR1 MGHDK and CDR2 SYGVNS. Trimming removed 3 bases from V and 6 bases from J, with 15 bases in between. This CDR3 comprises 15 residues. The CDR3 DNA follows: TGTGCCAGCAGTGATTCCGGACTGCGACCCAATGAGCAGTTCTTC. This translates into CASSDSGLRPNEQFF.

This clone was recorded a few times. V gene TRBV28 combines with J gene TRBJ1-6, with TRBD1 matching over 9 bases. With 6 bases clipped from V and 10 bases from J, the junction kept 10 bases outside the gene matches. The CDR3 spans 15 residues. Germline loops: CDR1 MDHEN, CDR2 SYDVKM. The CDR3 reads CASSPGQGLRSPLHF. CDR3 coding DNA: TGTGCCAGCAGCCCCGGACAGGGGTTAAGGTCACCCCTCCACTTT. Filled out from reference TRBV28 and TRBJ1-6, the complete variable domain reads DVKVTQSSRYLVKRTGEKVFLECVQDMDHENMFWYRQDPGLGLRLIYFSYDVKMKEKGDIPEGYSVSREKKERFSLILESASTNQTSMYLCASSPGQGLRSPLHFGNGTRLTVT.

The CDR3 loop is CASSQDWSRTQYF. The CDR3, as DNA: TGTGCCAGCAGCCAAGATTGGAGTCGGACCCAGTACTTC. The gene calls are TRBV14 and TRBJ2-5; D is unclear. Germline V gene data show CDR1 as SGHDN and CDR2 as FVKESK. The CDR3 has 13 amino acids. V was clipped by 0 bases and J by 7 bases, with 9 bases between them.

The CDR3 DNA sequence: TGTGCCAGCAGCCCGTGGACTAGCGGGAGTCGGGGCGGGGAGCTGTTTTTT. This codes for CASSPWTSGSRGGELFF. The V gene is TRBV7-3, the J gene TRBJ2-2; 13 bases line up with TRBD2. Germline CDR1 reads SGHTA; CDR2 reads FQGTGA. The CDR3 totals 17 residues. Trimming removed 5 bases from V and 7 bases from J; junction bases left unmatched: 10.

The rearrangement joins TRBV19 to TRBJ1-1; no clear D gene. CDR3 length: 16 residues. Between the trimmed V and J ends, which lost 2 bases and 2 bases, there was a span of 15 bases. Germline CDR1 and CDR2: LNHDA and SQIVND (reference sequence). CDR3 sequence (DNA): TGTGCCAGTAGTATAACCCCTGGCGCGGGTAACACTGAAGCTTTCTTT. This encodes CASSITPGAGNTEAFF.

This clone was found once. The V call is TRBV5-5, the J call TRBJ2-1; no definite D call. The V end lost 1 base, the J end lost 1 base, and 6 bases lay between the germline ends. Germline CDR1 is SGHKS and CDR2 is YYEKEE (reference sequence). The CDR3 covers 14 residues. CDR3 in amino acids: CASSLLESYNEQFF. The CDR3 DNA reads as TGTGCCAGCAGCTTGCTGGAGTCCTACAATGAGCAGTTCTTC.

The chain couples TRBV4-3 to TRBJ1-2; D unclear. V was clipped by 0 bases and J by 0 bases, with 11 bases between them. The germline gives CDR1 LGHNA, CDR2 YSLEER. This CDR3 is 16 amino acids long. The CDR3 protein is CASSQDMSYPNYGYTF. The CDR3 nucleotides read TGCGCCAGCAGCCAAGATATGTCGTATCCTAACTATGGCTACACCTTC.

This clone is a singleton in its sample. This chain uses TRBV5-1 with TRBJ2-7; 7 positions match TRBD1. V was clipped by 4 bases and J by 2 bases; unmatched bases: 9. CDR3 length: 15 amino acids. The germline gives CDR1 SGHRS, CDR2 YFSETQ. The CDR3 loop reads CASSLDRVGTYEQYF. In DNA form, the CDR3 reads TGCGCCAGCAGCCTCGACAGGGTGGGCACCTACGAGCAGTACTTC.

This sequence joins TRBV19 and TRBJ1-5; 8 bases are a match to TRBD1. The CDR3 is made up of 17 amino acids. V was clipped by 4 bases and J by 6 bases; unmatched bases: 14. CDR1 and CDR2 (germline): LNHDA, SQIVND (reference sequence). CDR3 residues: CASSTGTGHHATQPQHF. CDR3 sequence (DNA): TGTGCCAGTAGTACCGGGACAGGACACCATGCCACTCAGCCCCAGCATTTT.

The rearrangement uses TRBV15 and TRBJ2-1; 11 bases line up with TRBD2. V gave up 0 bases and J gave up 2 bases; unmatched junction bases: 3. CDR1 and CDR2 (germline): LNHNV, YYDKDF (reference sequence). The CDR3 sequence is 17 residues long. The CDR3, as DNA: TGTGCCACCAGCAGAGATCAGGGACTAGCGGCCTACAATGAGCAGTTCTTC. As protein: CATSRDQGLAAYNEQFF.

The gene calls are TRBV27 and TRBJ2-7, with D possibly being TRBD1 (6 bases). CDR3 size: 15 residues. Germline V CDR1 and CDR2: MNHEY, SMNVEV (reference sequence). V shed 3 bases and J shed 2 bases, with 14 bases lying between them. The CDR3 protein is CASSFAAGETYEQYF. CDR3 in DNA: TGTGCCAGCAGTTTTGCGGCAGGGGAGACCTACGAGCAGTACTTC.

The rearrangement links TRBV24-1 to TRBJ1-3; D perhaps matches TRBD1 (5 bases). Germline assignment: CDR1 KGHDR and CDR2 SFDVKD. This CDR3 is built from 17 residues. The V end was cut by 1 base, the J end by 5 bases, with 17 bases between. The CDR3 loop is CATSDLDSQLCRNTIYF. As DNA, the CDR3 is TGTGCCACCAGTGATTTAGACAGTCAGCTCTGTAGAAACACCATATATTTT.

The V call is TRBV6-6, the J call TRBJ2-7; 8 nucleotides line up with TRBD2. V lost 0 bases to trimming and J lost 6 bases; unmatched junction nucleotides: 4. The CDR3 runs 14 residues. Germline values: CDR1 MNHNY, CDR2 SVGAGI (reference sequence). CDR3 loop: CASSYSSGEFEQYF. CDR3 in DNA: TGTGCCAGCAGTTACTCTAGCGGGGAGTTCGAGCAGTACTTC.

A few counts support this clone. The rearrangement uses TRBV7-9 and TRBJ1-2; D may be TRBD1 (5 bases). Germline CDR1 and CDR2: SEHNR and FQNEAQ (reference sequence). Deletions cut 5 bases from V and 8 bases from J, with 12 bases between. The CDR3 has 12 amino acids. The CDR3 nucleotides are TGTGCCAGCAGCCCCCGGGAGGGGGGCTACACCTTC. Its protein product is CASSPREGGYTF.

V usage is TRBV12-5 and J usage is TRBJ2-1; 9 positions match TRBD2. Germline V gene lookup returns CDR1 LGHNT and CDR2 FRNRAP. Trimming took 7 bases from V and 4 from J; bases not matched to a gene: 11. The CDR3 totals 16 residues. CDR3 DNA sequence: TGTGCTAGTGCCCTTGGGACTAGCTTCACTTACAATGAGCAGTTCTTC. Residues: CASALGTSFTYNEQFF.

V and J are TRBV7-2 and TRBJ2-7; a weak D match, TRBD2 (6 bases). Trimming removed 5 bases at V and 4 bases at J, with 15 bases between. The CDR3 length is 14 residues. Germline loops: CDR1 SGHTA, CDR2 FQGNSA. The CDR3 spells CASSRRFGGYEQYF. The CDR3 region has the DNA TGTGCCAGCAGCAGGCGGTTCGGGGGTTACGAGCAGTACTTC. The full variable domain, its missing parts supplied by reference TRBV7-2 and TRBJ2-7, is GAGVSQSPSNKVTEKGKDVELRCDPISGHTALYWYRQSLGQGLEFLIYFQGNSAPDKSGLPSDRFSAERTGGSVSTLTIQRTQQEDSAVYLCASSRRFGGYEQYFGPGTRLTVT.

This sequence joins TRBV18 and TRBJ2-7; perhaps TRBD1 as D (6 bases). With 4 bases removed from V and 2 bases from J, the gap between germline ends came to 15 bases. The CDR3 length is 15 residues. The germline V gene has CDR1 KGHSH and CDR2 LQKENI. The CDR3 DNA follows: TGTGCCAGCTCACTTTTCGGCGGACAGACCTACGAGCAGTACTTC. Translated, it gives CASSLFGGQTYEQYF. Full variable domain (missing parts from reference TRBV18 and TRBJ2-7): NAGVMQNPRHLVRRRGQEARLRCSPMKGHSHVYWYRQLPEEGLKFMVYLQKENIIDESGMPKERFSAEFPKEGPSILRIQQVVRGDSAAYFCASSLFGGQTYEQYFGPGTRLTVT.

The J gene is TRBJ1-4, the V gene TRBV6-5; D ambiguous. Trimming stripped 5 bases from V and 10 bases from J, with 20 bases between. The CDR3 loop spans 15 amino acids. The germline V gene has CDR1 MNHEY and CDR2 SVGAGI. The CDR3 sequence: CASSPEVVLQRKLFF. Here the CDR3 DNA reads TGTGCCAGCAGTCCGGAGGTCGTTCTCCAGCGAAAACTGTTTTTT.

V is TRBV19 and J is TRBJ2-1, with 8 bases identical to TRBD2. The CDR3 is 17 amino acids. J lost 10 bases, V lost 0 bases, and 14 bases had no gene match. The germline CDR1 and CDR2 sequences are LNHDA and SQIVND (reference sequence). Here the CDR3 reads CASSIDSAGAFNGEQFF. In DNA, the CDR3 is TGTGCCAGTAGTATAGATTCAGCGGGGGCCTTCAATGGGGAGCAGTTCTTC.

This clone was seen a single time. The chain joins TRBV18 to TRBJ2-7; 13 nucleotides match TRBD2. The CDR3 extends over 15 amino acids. Trimming at V came to 0 bases and at J to 5 bases, leaving 1 base not matched to a gene. Germline V gives CDR1 KGHSH, CDR2 LQKENI. The DNA of the CDR3 is TGTGCCAGCTCACCACCGACTAGCGGGAGGAACGAGCAGTACTTC. Translated, it gives CASSPPTSGRNEQYF.

The chain combines TRBV6-5 with TRBJ1-2, with a weak D call TRBD1 (5 bases). Germline V CDR1 and CDR2: MNHEY, SVGAGI. This CDR3 is 13 amino acids long. The V gene lost 0 bases and the J gene lost 5 bases, with 7 bases spanning the gap. CDR3 residues: CASSYSGGYGYTF. The CDR3 DNA reads TGTGCCAGCAGTTACTCGGGGGGGTATGGCTACACCTTC.

This rearrangement joins TRBV28 to TRBJ2-7; D unclear. Germline CDR1 reads MDHEN; CDR2 reads SYDVKM. This CDR3 has 14 residues. The germline V and J ends were trimmed by 6 bases and 4 bases, with 16 bases remaining between them. CDR3 nucleotide sequence: TGTGCCAGCAGGAACTCATACAGCCCATACGAGCAGTACTTC. Its translation is CASRNSYSPYEQYF.

V gene TRBV3-1 (or the pseudogene TRBV3-2) combines with J gene TRBJ1-2; D remains unclear. CDR1 is LGHDT and CDR2 is YNNKEL in the germline V gene (reference sequence). CDR3 length equals 11 residues. V gave up 1 base and J gave up 7 bases, with 4 bases separating them. CDR3 amino acids: CASSQVSGYTF. In DNA, the CDR3 is TGTGCCAGCAGCCAAGTGAGTGGCTACACCTTC.

In this sample, this clone turned up a few times. The genes are TRBV19 and TRBJ2-1, with TRBD2 identical over 9 bases. V trimming: 5 bases; J trimming: 0 bases; junction bases outside the gene matches: 5. Germline V gene data show CDR1 as LNHDA and CDR2 as SQIVND (reference sequence). CDR3 length: 16 residues. This CDR3 is CASSVYSGSSYNEQFF. In nucleotides, the CDR3 is TGTGCCAGTAGTGTGTATAGCGGGAGCTCCTACAATGAGCAGTTCTTC.

The J gene is TRBJ1-1, the V gene TRBV11-2; the D gene is possibly TRBD1 (6 bases). V lost 2 bases to trimming and J lost 1 base, with 17 bases between them. This CDR3 region has 17 residues. In germline, CDR1 is SGHAT, CDR2 FQNNGV. This chain's CDR3 is CASSLTWGGQRNTEAFF. CDR3 in DNA: TGTGCCAGCAGCTTAACATGGGGGGGGCAAAGGAACACTGAAGCTTTCTTT.

The chain is built from TRBV6-5 and TRBJ1-1; a possible D gene is TRBD1 (6 bases). Germline-derived CDR1 and CDR2 are MNHEY and SVGAGI. This CDR3 is 14 amino acids long. Trimming removed 4 bases from V and 3 bases from J, with 12 bases in between. The CDR3 DNA reads as TGTGCCAGCAGTTCGACAGGAAGGGACACTGAAGCTTTCTTT. Its translation is CASSSTGRDTEAFF.